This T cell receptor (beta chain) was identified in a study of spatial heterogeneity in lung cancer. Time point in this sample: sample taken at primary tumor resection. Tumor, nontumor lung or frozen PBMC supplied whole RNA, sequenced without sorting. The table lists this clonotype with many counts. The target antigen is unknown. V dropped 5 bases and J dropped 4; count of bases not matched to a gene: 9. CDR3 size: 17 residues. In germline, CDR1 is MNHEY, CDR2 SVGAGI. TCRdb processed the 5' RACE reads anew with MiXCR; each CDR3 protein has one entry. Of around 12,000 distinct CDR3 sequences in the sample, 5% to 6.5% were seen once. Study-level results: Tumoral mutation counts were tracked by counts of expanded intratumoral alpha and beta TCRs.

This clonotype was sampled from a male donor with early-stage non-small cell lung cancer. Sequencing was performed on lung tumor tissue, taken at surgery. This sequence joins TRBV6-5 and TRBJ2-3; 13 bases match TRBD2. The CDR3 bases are TGTGCCAGCAGTAGGGTAGGACTAGCGGGAGTTCCAGATACGCAGTATTTT. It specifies CASSRVGLAGVPDTQYF.